The 19 T cell receptor beta chains listed next were all sequenced from one sample in a study of blood T cell repertoires in COVID-19. Only in-frame clones appear in the TCRdb table, and some are missing; sequencing was by immunoSEQ multiplex PCR. The profile shows 170,000 or so clones, 80% to 90% of them singletons. The sequencing input was peripheral blood. These receptor sequences come from a young man who had recovered from COVID-19.

Note on this clone: Other DNA sequences within the sample encode an identical CDR3. The rearrangement links TRBV27 to TRBJ1-6; 8 bases are a match to TRBD1. Germline assignment: CDR1 MNHEY and CDR2 SMNVEV (reference sequence). The CDR3 spans 14 residues. The junction had 2 bases not matched to a gene; V was cut back by 3 bases and J by 7 bases. The CDR3 coding sequence is TGTGCCAGCAGTTTGGACAGGGCCAATTCACCCCTCCACTTT. This encodes CASSLDRANSPLHF.

The chain carries TRBV19 and TRBJ2-6; possibly TRBD2 for D (5 bases). V dropped 3 bases and J dropped 4 bases, with 7 bases sitting between them. The germline gives CDR1 LNHDA, CDR2 SQIVND (reference sequence). The CDR3 loop spans 14 amino acids. The CDR3 coding sequence is TGTGCCAGTAGTATGTCGGGAGGGGCCAACGTCCTGACTTTC. Its translation is CASSMSGGANVLTF.

V is TRBV9 and J is TRBJ2-2; D gene unclear. Germline CDR1 reads SGDLS; CDR2 reads YYNGEE. The V gene lost 0 bases and the J gene lost 5 bases, with 2 bases spanning the gap. The CDR3 is 12 residues long. CDR3 protein: CASSVATGELFF. Written as DNA, the CDR3 is TGTGCCAGCAGCGTAGCTACCGGGGAGCTGTTTTTT.

V usage is TRBV18 and J usage is TRBJ1-2; TRBD1 aligns across 8 bases. The ends lost 1 base at V and 7 bases at J; junction bases unmatched: 5. This CDR3 is 14 amino acids long. Germline CDR1 and CDR2: KGHSH and LQKENI. The CDR3 DNA is TGTGCCAGCTCACCACAGACAGGGGAGATTGGCTACACCTTC. Its translation: CASSPQTGEIGYTF. Variable domain in full (rest from reference TRBV18 and TRBJ1-2): NAGVMQNPRHLVRRRGQEARLRCSPMKGHSHVYWYRQLPEEGLKFMVYLQKENIIDESGMPKERFSAEFPKEGPSILRIQQVVRGDSAAYFCASSPQTGEIGYTFGSGTRLTVV.

The J gene is TRBJ2-1, the V gene TRBV9; a weak D match, TRBD1 (5 bases). With 3 bases removed from V and 5 bases from J, the gap between germline ends came to 6 bases. The germline CDR1 and CDR2 sequences are SGDLS and YYNGEE. The CDR3 is 12 amino acids. The CDR3 reads CASSGRDNEQFF. The CDR3 DNA follows: TGTGCCAGCAGCGGCAGGGACAATGAGCAGTTCTTC.

A remark on this clone: Other DNA sequences of this sample code for an identical CDR3. The rearrangement uses TRBV6-5 and TRBJ1-1; D might be TRBD1 (5 bases). V was cut by 2 bases and J by 4 bases, with 11 bases left in between. This CDR3 spans 14 amino acids. In germline, CDR1 is MNHEY, CDR2 SVGAGI. CDR3 loop: CASSYSAGGTEAFF. CDR3 in DNA: TGTGCCAGCAGTTACAGCGCGGGGGGCACTGAAGCTTTCTTT.

Remarks on this clone: Mismatch with germline at one junction end may stem from a read error. The V and J genes are TRBV6-5 and TRBJ2-3; D possibly corresponds to TRBD2 (5 bases). Per the germline V gene, CDR1 is MNHEY and CDR2 is SVGAGI. The CDR3 totals 13 residues. CDR3 sequence: CTSSWTSTDTQYF. The CDR3 bases are TGTACCAGCAGCTGGACTAGCACAGATACGCAGTATTTT.

This rearrangement joins TRBV5-4 to TRBJ2-2; D is unclear. Trimming shortened V by 3 bases and J by 6 bases, and 9 bases separated the two germline ends. Germline CDR1 and CDR2: SGHNT and YYREEE (reference sequence). The CDR3 covers 13 residues. In nucleotides, the CDR3 is TGTGCCAGCAGCTCCCCTCCGGCCGGGGAGCTGTTTTTT. Translated: CASSSPPAGELFF.

The rearrangement uses TRBV28 and TRBJ1-1, with 8 bases lining up with TRBD1. Trimming cost V 8 bases and J 4 bases; bases outside gene matches: 6. Germline CDR1 and CDR2: MDHEN and SYDVKM. CDR3 length equals 13 residues. CDR3 DNA: TGTGCCAGCGAGGGAGGACAGGGCACTGAAGCTTTCTTT. Translation: CASEGGQGTEAFF.

Concerning this clone itself: A single base separates this from a much larger clone, so it may be a read error. The CDR3 protein is CASSLTGDEQYF. In DNA, the CDR3 is TGTGCCAGCAGCTTGACAGGGGACGAGCAGTACTTC. The chain carries TRBV6-5 and TRBJ2-7, with 8 bases matching TRBD1. CDR1 is MNHEY and CDR2 is SVGAGI in the germline V gene. Trimming removed 6 bases from V and 5 bases from J; junction bases left unmatched: 3. This CDR3 comprises 12 residues.

V gene TRBV30 combines with J gene TRBJ1-1; D gene unclear. V lost 0 bases to trimming and J lost 7 bases, with 6 bases between them. The CDR3 is made up of 11 amino acids. The V gene's germline CDR1 is GTSNPN and CDR2 SVGIG (reference sequence). The CDR3 coding sequence is TGTGCCTGGAGTGTGTCAGATGAAGCTTTCTTT. It is translated as CAWSVSDEAFF.

V gene TRBV4-1 combines with J gene TRBJ2-5; perhaps TRBD2 as D (5 bases). V shed 4 bases and J shed 2 bases, with 11 bases lying between them. The CDR3 has 14 residues. CDR1 is MGHRA and CDR2 is YSYEKL in the germline V gene. The CDR3 loop reads CASSPRREQETQYF. In DNA, the CDR3 is TGCGCCAGCAGCCCCCGACGGGAACAAGAGACCCAGTACTTC.

V usage is TRBV7-2 and J usage is TRBJ2-2, with a weak D call TRBD1 (5 bases). V lost 4 bases and J lost 2, with 11 bases in between. The CDR3 totals 15 residues. Germline V lookup: CDR1 SGHTA, CDR2 FQGNSA. CDR3 in amino acids: CASSSYTGNTGELFF. The CDR3 bases are TGTGCCAGCAGCTCGTATACAGGAAACACCGGGGAGCTGTTTTTT.

The rearrangement uses TRBV7-2 and TRBJ2-1; the D gene is possibly TRBD2 (5 bases). V lost 6 bases and J 9 bases, leaving 12 bases between the germline ends. Germline-derived CDR1 and CDR2 are SGHTA and FQGNSA. The length of the CDR3 is 12 residues. The CDR3, as DNA: TGTGCCAGCAGACAACTAGGAGGTGAGCAGTTCTTC. This sequence encodes CASRQLGGEQFF. The variable domain in full, completed from reference TRBV7-2 and TRBJ2-1, reads GAGVSQSPSNKVTEKGKDVELRCDPISGHTALYWYRQSLGQGLEFLIYFQGNSAPDKSGLPSDRFSAERTGGSVSTLTIQRTQQEDSAVYLCASRQLGGEQFFGPGTRLTVL.

V and J are TRBV30 and TRBJ1-5; 9 positions agree with TRBD1. The V gene end was trimmed by 2 bases and the J gene end by 0 bases; junction bases not matched to a gene: 2. This CDR3 contains 15 residues. Per the germline V gene, CDR1 is GTSNPN and CDR2 is SVGIG (reference sequence). The CDR3 sequence is CAWSQGQGSNQPQHF. CDR3 nucleotide sequence: TGTGCCTGGAGTCAGGGACAGGGTAGCAATCAGCCCCAGCATTTT.

V gene TRBV30 combines with J gene TRBJ2-4, with unresolved D. CDR1 GTSNPN and CDR2 SVGIG come from the germline V gene (reference sequence). V dropped 0 bases and J dropped 9 bases, with 9 bases sitting between them. The CDR3 is 12 residues long. The CDR3, as DNA: TGTGCCTGGAGTGTAATCAGTGGCATTCAGTACTTC. It encodes CAWSVISGIQYF.

V usage is TRBV9 and J usage is TRBJ2-1, with D possibly matching TRBD2 (6 bases). The CDR3 is made up of 15 amino acids. V lost 0 bases and J lost 7, with 14 bases in between. Germline CDR1 SGDLS, CDR2 YYNGEE. In DNA form, the CDR3 reads TGTGCCAGCAGCGTAGAAGGAGGGTCTTCAAATGAGCAGTTCTTC. Amino acid sequence: CASSVEGGSSNEQFF.

The rearrangement joins TRBV5-6 to TRBJ1-6, with D possibly TRBD1 on 5 matching bases. Between the trimmed V and J ends, which lost 2 bases and 0 bases, there was a span of 9 bases. CDR3 length equals 16 residues. The germline CDR1 and CDR2 sequences are SGHDT and YYEEEE. CDR3 sequence: CASSFRVSSYNSPLHF. The CDR3 nucleotides read TGTGCCAGCAGCTTCAGGGTGAGCTCCTATAATTCACCCCTCCACTTT.

V usage is TRBV7-8 and J usage is TRBJ2-1; possibly TRBD2 for D (6 bases). Trimming shortened V by 4 bases and J by 6 bases, and 13 bases separated the two germline ends. Germline V gene data show CDR1 as SGHVS and CDR2 as FQNEAQ. The CDR3 totals 14 residues. Here the CDR3 reads CASSSVLAINEQFF. CDR3 DNA: TGTGCCAGCAGCTCCGTACTAGCCATCAATGAGCAGTTCTTC.